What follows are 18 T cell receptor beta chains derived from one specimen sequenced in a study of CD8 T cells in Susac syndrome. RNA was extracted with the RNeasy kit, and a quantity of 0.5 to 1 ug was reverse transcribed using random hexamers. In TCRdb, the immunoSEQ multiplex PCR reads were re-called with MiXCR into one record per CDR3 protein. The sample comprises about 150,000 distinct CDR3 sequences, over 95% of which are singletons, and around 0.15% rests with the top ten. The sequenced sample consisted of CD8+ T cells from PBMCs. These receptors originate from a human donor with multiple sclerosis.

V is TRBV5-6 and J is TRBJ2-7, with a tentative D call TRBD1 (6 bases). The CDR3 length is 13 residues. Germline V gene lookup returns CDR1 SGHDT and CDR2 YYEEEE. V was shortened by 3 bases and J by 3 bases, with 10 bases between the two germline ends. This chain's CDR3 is CASSWTANYEQYV. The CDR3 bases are TGTGCCAGCAGCTGGACAGCTAACTACGAGCAGTACGTC.

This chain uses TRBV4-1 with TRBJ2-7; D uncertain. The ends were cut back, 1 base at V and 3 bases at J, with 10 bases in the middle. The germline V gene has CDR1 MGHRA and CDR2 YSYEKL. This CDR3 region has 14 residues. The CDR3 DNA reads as TGCGCCAGCAGCCAAGTAAACACCGGCTACGAGCAGTACTTC. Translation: CASSQVNTGYEQYF.

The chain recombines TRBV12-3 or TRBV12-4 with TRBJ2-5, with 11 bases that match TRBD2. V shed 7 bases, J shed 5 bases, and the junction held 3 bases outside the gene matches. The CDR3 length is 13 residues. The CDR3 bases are TGTGCCAGCATTGCTAGCGGGGGGGAGACCCAGTACTTC. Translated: CASIASGGETQYF.

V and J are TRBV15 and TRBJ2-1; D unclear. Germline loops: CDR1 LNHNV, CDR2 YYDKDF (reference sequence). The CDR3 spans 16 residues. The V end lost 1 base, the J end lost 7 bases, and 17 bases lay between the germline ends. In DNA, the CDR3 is TGTGCCACCAGCAGAGTAAACCATCCTTTGAGAAATGAGCAGTTCTTC. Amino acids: CATSRVNHPLRNEQFF.

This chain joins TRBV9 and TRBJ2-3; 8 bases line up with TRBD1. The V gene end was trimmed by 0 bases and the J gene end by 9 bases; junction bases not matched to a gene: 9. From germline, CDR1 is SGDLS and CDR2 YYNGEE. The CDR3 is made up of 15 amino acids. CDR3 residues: CASSVVDGGQGTQYF. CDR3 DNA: TGTGCCAGCAGCGTAGTGGACGGAGGACAGGGCACGCAGTATTTT.

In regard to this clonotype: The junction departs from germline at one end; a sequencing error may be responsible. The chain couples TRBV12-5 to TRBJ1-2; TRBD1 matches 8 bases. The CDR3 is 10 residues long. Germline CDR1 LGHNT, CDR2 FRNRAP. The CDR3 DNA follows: TGTGCTAGTGGTCTACAGGGGGTCGCCTTC. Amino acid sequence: CASGLQGVAF.

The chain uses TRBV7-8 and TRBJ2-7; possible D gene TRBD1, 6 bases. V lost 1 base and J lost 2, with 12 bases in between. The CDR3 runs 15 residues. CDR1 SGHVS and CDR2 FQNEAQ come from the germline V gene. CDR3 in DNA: TGTGCCAGCAGCTTAGAGGACAGCCTTACCTACGAGCAGTACTTC. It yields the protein CASSLEDSLTYEQYF.

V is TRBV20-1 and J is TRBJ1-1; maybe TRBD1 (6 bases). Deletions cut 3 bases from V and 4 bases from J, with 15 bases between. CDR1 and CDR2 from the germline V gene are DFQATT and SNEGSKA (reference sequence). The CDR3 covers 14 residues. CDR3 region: CSARSRGAATEAFF. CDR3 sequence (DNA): TGCAGTGCTAGGAGTCGGGGGGCCGCCACTGAAGCTTTCTTT.

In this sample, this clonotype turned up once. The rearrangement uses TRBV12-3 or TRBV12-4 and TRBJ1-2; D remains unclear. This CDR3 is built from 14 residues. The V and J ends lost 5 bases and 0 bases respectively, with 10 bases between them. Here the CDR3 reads CASSIPGSNYGYTF. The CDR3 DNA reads TGTGCCAGCAGTATCCCCGGTTCTAACTATGGCTACACCTTC.

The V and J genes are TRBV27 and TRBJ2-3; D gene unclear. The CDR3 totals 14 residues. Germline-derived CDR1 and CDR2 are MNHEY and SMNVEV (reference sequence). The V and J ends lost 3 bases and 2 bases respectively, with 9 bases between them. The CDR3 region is CASSFSGFTDTQYF. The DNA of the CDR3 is TGTGCCAGCAGTTTTTCCGGGTTCACAGATACGCAGTATTTT.

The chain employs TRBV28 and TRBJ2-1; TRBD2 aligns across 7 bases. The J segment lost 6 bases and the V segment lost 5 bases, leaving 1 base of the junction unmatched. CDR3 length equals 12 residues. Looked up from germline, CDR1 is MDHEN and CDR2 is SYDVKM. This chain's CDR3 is CASSKRGNEQFF. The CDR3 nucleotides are TGTGCCAGCAGTAAGCGGGGCAATGAGCAGTTCTTC.

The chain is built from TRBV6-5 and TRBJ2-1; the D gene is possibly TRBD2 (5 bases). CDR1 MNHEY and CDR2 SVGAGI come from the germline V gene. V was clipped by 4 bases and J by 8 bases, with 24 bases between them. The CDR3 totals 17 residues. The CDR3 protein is CASSLVPSLSPGYEQFF. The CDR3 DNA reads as TGTGCCAGCAGTTTGGTCCCTAGCCTCTCCCCTGGTTATGAGCAGTTCTTC.

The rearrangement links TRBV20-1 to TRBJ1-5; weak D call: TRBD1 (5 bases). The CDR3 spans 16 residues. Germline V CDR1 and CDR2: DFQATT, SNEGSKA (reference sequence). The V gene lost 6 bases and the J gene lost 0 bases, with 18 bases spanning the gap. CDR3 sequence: CSASSRDSYSNQPQHF. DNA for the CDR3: TGCAGTGCATCATCCCGGGACTCATATAGCAATCAGCCCCAGCATTTT.

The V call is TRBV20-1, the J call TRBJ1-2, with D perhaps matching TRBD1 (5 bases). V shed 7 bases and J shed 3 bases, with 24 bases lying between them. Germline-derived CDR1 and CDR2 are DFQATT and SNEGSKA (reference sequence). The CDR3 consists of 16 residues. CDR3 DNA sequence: TGCAGTGGAAAACCGGGACCACTACCCCTCTACTATGGCTACACCTTC. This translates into CSGKPGPLPLYYGYTF.

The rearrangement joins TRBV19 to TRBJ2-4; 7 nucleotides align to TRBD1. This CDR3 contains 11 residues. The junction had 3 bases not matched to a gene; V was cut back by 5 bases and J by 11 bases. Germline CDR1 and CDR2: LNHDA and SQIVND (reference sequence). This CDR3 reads CASSQGVLQYF. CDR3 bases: TGTGCCAGTAGTCAGGGGGTCCTTCAGTACTTC.

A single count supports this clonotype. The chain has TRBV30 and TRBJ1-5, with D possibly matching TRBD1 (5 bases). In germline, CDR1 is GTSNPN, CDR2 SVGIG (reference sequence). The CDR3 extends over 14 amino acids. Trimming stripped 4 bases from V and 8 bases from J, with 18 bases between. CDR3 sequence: CAWNSGQGGEPQHF. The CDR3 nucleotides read TGTGCCTGGAACTCAGGGCAGGGTGGGGAGCCCCAGCATTTT.

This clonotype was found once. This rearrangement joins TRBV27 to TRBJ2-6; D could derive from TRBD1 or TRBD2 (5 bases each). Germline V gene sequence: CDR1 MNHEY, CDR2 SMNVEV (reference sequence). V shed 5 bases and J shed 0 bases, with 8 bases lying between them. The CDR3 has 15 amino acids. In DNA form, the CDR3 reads TGTGCCAGCAGTGGGGACCTCTCTGGGGCCAACGTCCTGACTTTC. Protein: CASSGDLSGANVLTF.

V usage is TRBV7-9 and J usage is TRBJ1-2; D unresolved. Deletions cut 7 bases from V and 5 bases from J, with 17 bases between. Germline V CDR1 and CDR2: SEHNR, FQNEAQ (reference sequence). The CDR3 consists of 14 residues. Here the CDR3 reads CASTVGPAQYGYTF. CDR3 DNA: TGTGCCAGCACCGTTGGACCGGCCCAATATGGCTACACCTTC.